This TCR beta chain came from a study of control samples from healthy donors and cancer patients. CDR3 length equals 14 residues. In germline, CDR1 is SGHTS, CDR2 YDEGEE. The V end was cut by 0 bases, the J end by 8 bases, with 14 bases between. The data were produced by immunoSEQ multiplex PCR, yet TCRdb's version contains in-frame clones alone and is incomplete. The repertoire includes some 120,000 clones, around 89% of them detected once, and 40% sits in the top ten. Specimen: blood. This clonotype was sampled from a man aged 45 to 65 in good health. The V and J genes are TRBV5-8 and TRBJ1-2, with D unclear. In DNA, the CDR3 is TGTGCCAGCAGCTTGGTCCGGGGAGTCGGGGGCTACACCTTC. Encoded protein: CASSLVRGVGGYTF.